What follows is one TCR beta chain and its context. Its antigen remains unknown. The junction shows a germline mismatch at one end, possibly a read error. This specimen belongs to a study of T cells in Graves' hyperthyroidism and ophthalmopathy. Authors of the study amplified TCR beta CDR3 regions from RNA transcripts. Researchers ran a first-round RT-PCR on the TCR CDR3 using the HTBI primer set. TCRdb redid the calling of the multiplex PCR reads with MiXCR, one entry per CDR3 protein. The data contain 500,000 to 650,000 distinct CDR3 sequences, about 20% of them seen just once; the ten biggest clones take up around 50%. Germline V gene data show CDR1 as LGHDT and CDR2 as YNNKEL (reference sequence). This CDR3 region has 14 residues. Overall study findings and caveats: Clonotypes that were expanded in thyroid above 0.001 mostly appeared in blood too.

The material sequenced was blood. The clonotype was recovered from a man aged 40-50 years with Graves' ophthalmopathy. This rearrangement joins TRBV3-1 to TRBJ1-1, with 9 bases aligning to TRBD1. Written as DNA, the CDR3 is TGTGCCAGCAGCCAGACGGGACAGGGCTCCCCTCCCATCTTT. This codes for CASSQTGQGSPPIF.